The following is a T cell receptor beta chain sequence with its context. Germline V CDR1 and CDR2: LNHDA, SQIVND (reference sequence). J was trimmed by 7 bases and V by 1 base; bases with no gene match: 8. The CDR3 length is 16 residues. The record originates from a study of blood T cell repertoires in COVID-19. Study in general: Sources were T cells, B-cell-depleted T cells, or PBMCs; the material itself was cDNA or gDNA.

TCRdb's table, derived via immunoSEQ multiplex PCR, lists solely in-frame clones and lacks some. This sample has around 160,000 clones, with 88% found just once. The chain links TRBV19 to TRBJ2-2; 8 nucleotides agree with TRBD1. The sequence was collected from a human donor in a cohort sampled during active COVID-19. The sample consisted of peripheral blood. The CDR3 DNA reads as TGTGCCAGTAGTATAGCCGGCAGGGGGCTCCTCGGGGAGCTGTTTTTT. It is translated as CASSIAGRGLLGELFF.